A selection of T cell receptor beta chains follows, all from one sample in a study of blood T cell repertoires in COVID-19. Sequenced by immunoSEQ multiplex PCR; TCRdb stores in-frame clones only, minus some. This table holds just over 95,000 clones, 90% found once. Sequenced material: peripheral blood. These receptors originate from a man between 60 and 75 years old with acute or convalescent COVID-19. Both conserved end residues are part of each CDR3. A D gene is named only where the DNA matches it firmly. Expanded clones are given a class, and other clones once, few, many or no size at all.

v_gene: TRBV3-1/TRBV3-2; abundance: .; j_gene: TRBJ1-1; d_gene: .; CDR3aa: CASSQPRGIKNTEAFF; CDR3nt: TGTGCCAGCAGCCAACCCCGGGGAATTAAGAACACTGAAGCTTTCTTT
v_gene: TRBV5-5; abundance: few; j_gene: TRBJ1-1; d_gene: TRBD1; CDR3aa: CASSLRQGNTNTEAFF; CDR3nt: TGTGCCAGCAGCTTAAGACAGGGCAATACGAACACTGAAGCTTTCTTT
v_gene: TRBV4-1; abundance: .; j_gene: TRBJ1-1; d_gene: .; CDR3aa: CASSQGRGGTEAFF; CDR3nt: TGCGCCAGCAGCCAGGGCCGGGGGGGGACTGAAGCTTTCTTT
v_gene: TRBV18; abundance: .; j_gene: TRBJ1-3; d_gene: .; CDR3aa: CASSPPTSGAGNTIYF; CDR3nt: TGTGCCAGCTCACCACCGACGTCAGGGGCTGGAAACACCATATATTTT
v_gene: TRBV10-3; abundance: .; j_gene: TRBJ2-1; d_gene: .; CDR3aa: CAISAGAPHSSYNEQFF; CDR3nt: TGTGCCATCAGTGCTGGGGCGCCTCATAGCTCCTACAATGAGCAGTTCTTC
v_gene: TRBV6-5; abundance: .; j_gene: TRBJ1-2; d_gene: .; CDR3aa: CASGSRDYGYTF; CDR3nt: TGTGCCAGCGGGAGCAGAGACTATGGCTACACCTTC
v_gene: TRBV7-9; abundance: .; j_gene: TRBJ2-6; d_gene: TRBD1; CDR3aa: CASSFGTGGAGANVLTF; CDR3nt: TGTGCCAGCAGCTTTGGGACAGGGGGCGCCGGGGCCAACGTCCTGACTTTC
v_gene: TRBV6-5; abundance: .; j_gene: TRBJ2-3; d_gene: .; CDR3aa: CASRRSTDTQYF; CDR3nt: TGTGCCAGCAGGAGGAGCACAGATACGCAGTATTTT
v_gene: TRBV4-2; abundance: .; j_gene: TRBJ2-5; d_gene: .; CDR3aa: CASGDRSQETQYF; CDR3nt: TGTGCCAGCGGAGACAGGTCCCAAGAGACCCAGTACTTC
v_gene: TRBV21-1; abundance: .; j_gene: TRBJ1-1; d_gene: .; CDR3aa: CASSQTVADRENTEAFF; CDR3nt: TGTGCCAGCAGCCAGACAGTCGCGGATAGGGAGAACACTGAAGCTTTCTTT
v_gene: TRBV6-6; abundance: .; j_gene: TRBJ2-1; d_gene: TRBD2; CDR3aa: CASSQGLTYNEQFF; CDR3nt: TGTGCCAGCAGCCAGGGACTAACCTACAATGAGCAGTTCTTC
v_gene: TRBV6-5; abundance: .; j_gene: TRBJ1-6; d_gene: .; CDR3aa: CASSFSPGPGGSPLHF; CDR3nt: TGTGCCAGCAGTTTTTCCCCCGGGCCCGGGGGTTCACCCCTCCACTTT
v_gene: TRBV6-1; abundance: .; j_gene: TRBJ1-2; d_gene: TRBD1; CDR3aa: CASSEAQGAYGYTF; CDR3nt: TGTGCCAGCAGTGAGGCGCAGGGGGCCTATGGCTACACCTTC
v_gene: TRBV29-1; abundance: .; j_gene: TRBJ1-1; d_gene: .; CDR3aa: CSVEKGNRAFRNTEAFF; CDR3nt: TGCAGCGTTGAAAAGGGAAACAGGGCCTTCAGGAACACTGAAGCTTTCTTT
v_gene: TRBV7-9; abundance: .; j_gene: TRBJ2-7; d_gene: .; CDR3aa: CASSSQGGVAYEQYF; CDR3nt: TGTGCCAGCAGCAGCCAAGGAGGGGTAGCCTACGAGCAGTACTTC
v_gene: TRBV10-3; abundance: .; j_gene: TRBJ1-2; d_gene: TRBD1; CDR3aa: CAIGQGEYGYTF; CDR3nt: TGTGCCATTGGACAGGGGGAGTATGGCTACACCTTC
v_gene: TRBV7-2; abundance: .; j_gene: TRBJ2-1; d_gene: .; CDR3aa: CASSLGSSYNEQFF; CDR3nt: TGTGCCAGCAGCCTGGGGAGCTCCTACAATGAGCAGTTCTTC
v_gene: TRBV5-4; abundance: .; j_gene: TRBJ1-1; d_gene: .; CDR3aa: CASSTSAGRGAEAFF; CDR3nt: TGTGCCAGCAGCACATCAGCGGGGCGCGGGGCTGAAGCTTTCTTT
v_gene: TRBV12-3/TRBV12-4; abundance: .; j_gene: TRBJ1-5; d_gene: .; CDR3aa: CASSQGTDRPQHF; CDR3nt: TGTGCCAGCAGTCAGGGTACGGATCGGCCCCAGCATTTT
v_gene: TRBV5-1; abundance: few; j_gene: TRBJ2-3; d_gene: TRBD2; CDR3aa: CASSGGGGAADTQYF; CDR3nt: TGCGCCAGCTCCGGTGGCGGGGGGGCCGCAGATACGCAGTATTTT
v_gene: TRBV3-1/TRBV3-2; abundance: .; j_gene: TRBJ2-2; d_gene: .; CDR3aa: CASSQYQGGELFF; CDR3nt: TGTGCCAGCAGCCAATACCAGGGCGGGGAGCTGTTTTTT
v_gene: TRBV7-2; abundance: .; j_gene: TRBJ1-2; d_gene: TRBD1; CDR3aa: CASSPWGQGAHYGYTF; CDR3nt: TGTGCCAGCAGCCCTTGGGGCCAGGGGGCTCACTATGGCTACACCTTC
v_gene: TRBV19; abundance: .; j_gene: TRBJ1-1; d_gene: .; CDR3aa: CASSIGTGSTEAFF; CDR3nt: TGTGCCAGTAGTATAGGAACAGGGAGCACTGAAGCTTTCTTT
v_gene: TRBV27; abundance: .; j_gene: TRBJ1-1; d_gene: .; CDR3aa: CASSRTLNTEAFF; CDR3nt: TGTGCCAGCAGTCGGACATTGAACACTGAAGCTTTCTTT
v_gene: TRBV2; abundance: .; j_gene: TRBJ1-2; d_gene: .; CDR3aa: CASGEGVGYGYTF; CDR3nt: TGTGCCAGTGGGGAGGGGGTCGGCTATGGCTACACCTTC
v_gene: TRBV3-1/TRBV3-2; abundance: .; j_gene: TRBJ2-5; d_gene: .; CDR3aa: CASSSTVQETQYF; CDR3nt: TGTGCCAGCAGCTCGACAGTACAAGAGACCCAGTACTTC
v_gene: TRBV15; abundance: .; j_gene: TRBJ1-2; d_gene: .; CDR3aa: CATSRDGGGHLFYTF; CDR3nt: TGTGCCACCAGCAGAGATGGCGGAGGCCACCTTTTCTACACCTTC
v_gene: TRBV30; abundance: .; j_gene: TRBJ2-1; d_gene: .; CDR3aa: CAWSSTNEQFF; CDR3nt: TGTGCCTGGAGTAGCACCAATGAGCAGTTCTTC
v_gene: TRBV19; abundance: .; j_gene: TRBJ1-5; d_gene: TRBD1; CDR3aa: CASSGQGAMGNQPQHF; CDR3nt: TGTGCCAGCTCGGGACAGGGGGCCATGGGCAATCAGCCCCAGCATTTT
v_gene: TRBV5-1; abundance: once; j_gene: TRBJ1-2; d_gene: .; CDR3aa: CASSPPTTF; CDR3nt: TGCGCCAGCAGCCCCCCGACTACCTTC
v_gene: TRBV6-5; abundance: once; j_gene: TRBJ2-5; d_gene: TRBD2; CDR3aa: CASSYSSGGAEETQYF; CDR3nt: TGTGCCAGCAGTTACTCTAGCGGGGGGGCGGAAGAGACCCAGTACTTC
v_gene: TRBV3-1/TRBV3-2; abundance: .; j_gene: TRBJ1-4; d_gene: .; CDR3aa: CATSSRTFNEKLFF; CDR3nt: TGTGCCACTTCGTCACGGACATTCAATGAAAAACTGTTTTTT